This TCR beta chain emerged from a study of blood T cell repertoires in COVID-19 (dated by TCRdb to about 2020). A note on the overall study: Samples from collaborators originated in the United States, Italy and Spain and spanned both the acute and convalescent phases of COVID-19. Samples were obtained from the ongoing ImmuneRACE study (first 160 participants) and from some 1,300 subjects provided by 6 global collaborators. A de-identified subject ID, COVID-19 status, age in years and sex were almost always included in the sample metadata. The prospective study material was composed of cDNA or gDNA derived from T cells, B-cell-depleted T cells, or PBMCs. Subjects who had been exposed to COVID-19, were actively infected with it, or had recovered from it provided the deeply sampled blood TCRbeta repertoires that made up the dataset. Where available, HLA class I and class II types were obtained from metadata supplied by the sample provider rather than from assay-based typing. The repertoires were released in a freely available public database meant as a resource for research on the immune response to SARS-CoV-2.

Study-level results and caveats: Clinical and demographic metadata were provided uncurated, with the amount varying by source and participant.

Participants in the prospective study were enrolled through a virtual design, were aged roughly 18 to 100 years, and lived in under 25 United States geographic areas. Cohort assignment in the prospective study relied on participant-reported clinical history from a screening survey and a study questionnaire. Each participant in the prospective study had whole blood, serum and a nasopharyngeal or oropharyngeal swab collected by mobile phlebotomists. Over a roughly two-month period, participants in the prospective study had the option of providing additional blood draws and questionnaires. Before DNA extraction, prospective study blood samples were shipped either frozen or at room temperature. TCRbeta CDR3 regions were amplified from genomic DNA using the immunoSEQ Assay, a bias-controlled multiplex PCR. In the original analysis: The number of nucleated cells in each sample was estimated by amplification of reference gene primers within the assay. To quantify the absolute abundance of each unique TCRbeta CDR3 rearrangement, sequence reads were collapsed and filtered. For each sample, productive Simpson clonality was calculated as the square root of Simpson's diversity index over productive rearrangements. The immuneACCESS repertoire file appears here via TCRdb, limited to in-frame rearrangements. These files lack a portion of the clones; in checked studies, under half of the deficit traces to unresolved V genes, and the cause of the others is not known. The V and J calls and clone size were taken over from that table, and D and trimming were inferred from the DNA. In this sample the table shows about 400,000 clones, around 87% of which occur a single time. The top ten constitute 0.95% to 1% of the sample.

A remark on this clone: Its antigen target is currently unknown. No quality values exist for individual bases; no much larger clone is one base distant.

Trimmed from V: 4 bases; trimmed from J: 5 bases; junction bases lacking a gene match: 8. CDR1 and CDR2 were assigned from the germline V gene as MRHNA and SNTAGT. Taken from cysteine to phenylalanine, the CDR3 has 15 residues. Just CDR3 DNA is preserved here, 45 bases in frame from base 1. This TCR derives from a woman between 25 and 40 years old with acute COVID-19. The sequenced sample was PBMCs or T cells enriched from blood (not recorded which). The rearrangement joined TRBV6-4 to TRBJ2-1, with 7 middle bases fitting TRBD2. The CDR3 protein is CASSVGREGHNEQFF. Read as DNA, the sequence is TGTGCCAGCAGTGTTGGAAGGGAGGGACACAATGAGCAGTTCTTC.